These 20 T cell receptor beta chains were sequenced from one sample in a study of T cells in Graves' hyperthyroidism and ophthalmopathy. Amplified TCR beta CDR3 regions came from RNA transcripts. A set of HTBI primers served as the primers for a first-round RT-PCR of the TCR CDR3. TCRdb passed the multiplex PCR reads through MiXCR, listing each CDR3 protein once. Of roughly 650,000 distinct CDR3 sequences listed, about a sixth were seen once; the top ten hold roughly 3.5%. Source material: blood. The receptors here all came from a middle-aged woman with Graves' ophthalmopathy.

This clonotype was counted many times. The CDR3 sequence: CASSPLSAGGQEQYF. CDR3 DNA sequence: TGTGCCAGCAGTCCGCTCTCGGCGGGGGGGCAAGAGCAGTACTTC. The genes are TRBV6-1 and TRBJ2-7, with 9 bases identical to TRBD2. Germline CDR1 reads MNHNS; CDR2 reads SASEGT. CDR3 length equals 15 residues. Trimming took 5 bases from V and 7 from J; bases not matched to a gene: 12.

This clonotype was seen at least ten times. V is TRBV11-2 and J is TRBJ1-1; 7 positions match TRBD1. Germline trimming cut 6 bases from V and 2 bases from J; bases unmatched to any gene: 9. Germline assignment: CDR1 SGHAT and CDR2 FQNNGV. The length of the CDR3 is 15 residues. This CDR3 reads CASRHLGTANTEAFF. CDR3 bases: TGTGCCAGCAGGCATCTCGGGACAGCAAACACTGAAGCTTTCTTT. Combining the CDR3 with reference TRBV11-2 and TRBJ1-1 gives the whole variable domain EAGVAQSPRYKIIEKRQSVAFWCNPISGHATLYWYQQILGQGPKLLIQFQNNGVVDDSQLPKDRFSAERLKGVDSTLKIQPAKLEDSAVYLCASRHLGTANTEAFFGQGTRLTVV.

The rearrangement uses TRBV6-5 and TRBJ2-1, with a possible D match to TRBD1 (6 bases). Germline V CDR1 and CDR2: MNHEY, SVGAGI. V lost 2 bases and J 6 bases, leaving 11 bases between the germline ends. The CDR3 runs to 14 residues. CDR3 DNA sequence: TGTGCCAGCAGTTACCCGGGACACTTCAATGAGCAGTTCTTC. This codes for CASSYPGHFNEQFF.

The CDR3 bases are TGTGCCAGCAGCGCGGACACGTACCAAGAGACCCAGTACTTC. It translates to CASSADTYQETQYF. V usage is TRBV7-9 and J usage is TRBJ2-5; the D gene is possibly TRBD1 (5 bases). Looked up from germline, CDR1 is SEHNR and CDR2 is FQNEAQ (reference sequence). Deletions cut 5 bases from V and 0 bases from J, with 10 bases between. The CDR3 has 14 residues.

This clonotype has a count of ten or more. The chain has TRBV2 and TRBJ1-2; unclear D gene. The CDR3 is 13 amino acids. The V end was cut by 8 bases, the J end by 7 bases, with 17 bases between. Germline CDR1 reads SNHLY; CDR2 reads FYNNEI. The CDR3 here is CASSLRAGTGYTF. The CDR3 nucleotides read TGTGCCAGCTCTCTCCGGGCGGGAACTGGCTACACCTTC. The full variable domain, in which reference TRBV2 and TRBJ1-2 provide the parts outside the CDR3, is EPEVTQTPSHQVTQMGQEVILRCVPISNHLYFYWYRQILGQKVEFLVSFYNNEISEKSEIFDDQFSVERPDGSNFTLKIRSTKLEDSAMYFCASSLRAGTGYTFGSGTRLTVV.

The sample holds many counts of this clonotype. The chain joins TRBV12-3 or TRBV12-4 to TRBJ1-1; unclear D gene. CDR3 size: 13 residues. V was clipped by 6 bases and J by 7 bases, with 15 bases between them. CDR3 residues: CASSQHGPYEAFF. The CDR3 DNA sequence: TGTGCCAGCAGCCAGCATGGACCCTATGAAGCTTTCTTT.

This clonotype was found many times. V is TRBV2 and J is TRBJ2-1, with D possibly being TRBD2 (6 bases). V was trimmed by 3 bases and J by 4 bases, leaving 13 bases between them. The CDR3 has 15 residues. The germline V gene has CDR1 SNHLY and CDR2 FYNNEI. The DNA of the CDR3 is TGTGCCAGCAGTGAGGTAGCTAGCGCGTACAATGAGCAGTTCTTC. It yields the protein CASSEVASAYNEQFF.

This clonotype occurred a few times. The chain carries TRBV18 and TRBJ2-5; 7 bases align to TRBD1. CDR3 length: 15 amino acids. The V gene end was trimmed by 1 base and the J gene end by 5 bases; junction bases not matched to a gene: 7. Germline V gives CDR1 KGHSH, CDR2 LQKENI. In nucleotides, the CDR3 is TGTGCCAGCTCACCACAAAAGGGGGCTGGGGAGACCCAGTACTTC. It yields the protein CASSPQKGAGETQYF. Drawing the rest from reference TRBV18 and TRBJ2-5, the complete variable domain is NAGVMQNPRHLVRRRGQEARLRCSPMKGHSHVYWYRQLPEEGLKFMVYLQKENIIDESGMPKERFSAEFPKEGPSILRIQQVVRGDSAAYFCASSPQKGAGETQYFGPGTRLLVL.

This clonotype was counted a few times. This chain connects TRBV20-1 to TRBJ2-6; D tentatively reads TRBD1 or TRBD2 (5 bases each). V lost 5 bases to trimming and J lost 1 base, with 12 bases between them. CDR3 length: 15 residues. Germline CDR1 and CDR2: DFQATT and SNEGSKA (reference sequence). CDR3 region: CSAGTATSGANVLTF. CDR3 DNA sequence: TGCAGTGCTGGGACGGCTACATCTGGGGCCAACGTCCTGACTTTC.

This clonotype appeared a few times. The chain couples TRBV6-4 to TRBJ2-1; 9 bases are shared with TRBD2. CDR1 and CDR2 (germline): MRHNA, SNTAGT. With V trimmed by 2 bases and J by 7 bases, 12 bases remained unmatched. The CDR3 extends over 17 amino acids. CDR3 in amino acids: CASSDTSGGGARNEQFF. The CDR3 nucleotides are TGTGCCAGCAGTGACACTTCGGGCGGGGGGGCCAGGAATGAGCAGTTCTTC.

This clonotype occurred once. Possible read error: a much larger clone is one base away. This chain connects TRBV11-2 to TRBJ2-5; the D gene could be TRBD1 or TRBD2 (6 bases each). The CDR3 loop spans 16 amino acids. Germline V gene sequence: CDR1 SGHAT, CDR2 FQNNGV. The V end lost 1 base, the J end lost 5 bases, and 17 bases lay between the germline ends. CDR3 sequence reads: CASSLVPTRGYETQYF. CDR3 coding DNA: TGTGCCAGCAGCTTAGTCCCGACTAGGGGGTATGAGACCCAGTACTTC.

Note on this clonotype: Since a much larger clone is just one base distant, this may be a read error. The chain is built from TRBV3-1 and TRBJ1-3; 7 positions agree with TRBD1. The CDR3 is made up of 15 amino acids. With V trimmed by 4 bases and J by 0 bases, 3 bases remained unmatched. The V gene's germline CDR1 is LGHDT and CDR2 YNNKEL (reference sequence). In DNA, the CDR3 is TGTGCCAGCAGCCCGGGACAGCGCTCTGGAAACACCATATATTTT. This encodes CASSPGQRSGNTIYF. Using reference TRBV3-1 and TRBJ1-3 for the parts outside the CDR3, the full variable domain is DTAVSQTPKYLVTQMGNDKSIKCEQNLGHDTMYWYKQDSKKFLKIMFSYNNKELIINETVPNRFSPKSPDKAHLNLHINSLELGDSAVYFCASSPGQRSGNTIYFGEGSWLTVV.

The chain has TRBV7-2 and TRBJ2-1; 11 bases line up with TRBD2. This CDR3 is built from 16 residues. The trim removed 5 bases at V and 4 bases at J, leaving 7 bases unmatched. The germline CDR1 and CDR2 sequences are SGHTA and FQGNSA. The CDR3 region has the DNA TGTGCCAGCAGCCCCACTAGCGGGAGCCCGTACAATGAGCAGTTCTTC. Its protein is CASSPTSGSPYNEQFF.

This clonotype was counted a few times. This chain uses TRBV15 with TRBJ1-5; TRBD1 might be the D (5 bases). Germline V lookup: CDR1 LNHNV, CDR2 YYDKDF (reference sequence). V shed 3 bases and J shed 0 bases, with 12 bases lying between them. The CDR3 loop spans 16 amino acids. DNA for the CDR3: TGTGCCACCAGCAGTGGGGCAGTTTATAGCAATCAGCCCCAGCATTTT. Amino acid sequence: CATSSGAVYSNQPQHF.

In DNA, the CDR3 is TGTGCCAGCAGCCACCGGGGTTCGGCCTACGAGCAGTACTTC. Translating it yields CASSHRGSAYEQYF. The genes are TRBV7-8 and TRBJ2-7; D possibly corresponds to TRBD2 (5 bases). Germline V gives CDR1 SGHVS, CDR2 FQNEAQ. Trimming removed 5 bases at V and 2 bases at J, with 13 bases between. The CDR3 covers 14 residues.

CDR3 protein: CASSLTSGRQQYF. DNA for the CDR3: TGTGCCAGCAGTTTAACTAGCGGGAGGCAGCAGTACTTC. This rearrangement joins TRBV28 to TRBJ2-7; 12 bases align to TRBD2. The V gene's germline CDR1 is MDHEN and CDR2 SYDVKM. This CDR3 region has 13 residues. J was trimmed by 8 bases and V by 2 bases; bases with no gene match: 1.

This clonotype was seen at least ten times. The V and J genes are TRBV20-1 and TRBJ2-7, with TRBD1 identical over 11 bases. CDR1 is DFQATT, CDR2 SNEGSKA, per germline (reference sequence). This CDR3 is built from 16 residues. J was trimmed by 0 bases and V by 0 bases; bases with no gene match: 4. CDR3 loop: CSAREPGTGGSYEQYF. The CDR3 DNA follows: TGCAGTGCTAGAGAACCCGGGACAGGGGGCTCCTACGAGCAGTACTTC.

This clonotype was recorded at least ten times. CDR3 protein: CASSLQGEGQPQHF. CDR3 bases: TGTGCCAGCAGTTTACAGGGGGAAGGTCAGCCCCAGCATTTT. The rearrangement links TRBV27 to TRBJ1-5, with TRBD1 matching 7 bases. Per the germline V gene, CDR1 is MNHEY and CDR2 is SMNVEV (reference sequence). This CDR3 is 14 amino acids long. The V segment lost 2 bases and the J segment 6 bases; nucleotides outside the gene matches: 4.

The rearrangement uses TRBV5-1 and TRBJ2-2; no clear D gene. This CDR3 is 15 amino acids long. V was clipped by 0 bases and J by 2 bases, with 8 bases between them. Germline-derived CDR1 and CDR2 are SGHRS and YFSETQ. This chain's CDR3 is CASSLATANTGELFF. In DNA, the CDR3 is TGCGCCAGCAGCTTGGCTACAGCCAACACCGGGGAGCTGTTTTTT.

This clonotype was seen many times. The rearrangement uses TRBV20-1 and TRBJ2-1; 12 bases are shared with TRBD2. Trimming cost V 1 base and J 5 bases; bases outside gene matches: 6. The germline V gene encodes CDR1 DFQATT and CDR2 SNEGSKA (reference sequence). This CDR3 has 16 amino acids. CDR3 coding DNA: TGCAGTGCTAGAGGCACGGGACTAGCGGGCCACAATGAGCAGTTCTTC. Amino acid sequence: CSARGTGLAGHNEQFF.